The 24 T cell receptor beta chains presented below share a single source sample, sequenced in a study of somatic mutations in cytotoxic T cells in rheumatoid arthritis. TCRdb keeps only in-frame clones here, not all; method: immunoSEQ multiplex PCR. The sample comprises over 3,500 clones, about nine tenths of which are singletons, and less than 30% rests with the top ten. The sequencing sample was made of CD8+ T cells sorted from blood. The receptors originated from a woman between 65 and 79 years old with rheumatoid arthritis.

This clone has only one observation. The chain links TRBV6-1 to TRBJ1-4; no clear D gene. Trimming removed 2 bases at V and 0 bases at J, with 10 bases between. The CDR3 extends over 16 amino acids. In germline, CDR1 is MNHNS, CDR2 SASEGT. In nucleotides, the CDR3 is TGTGCCAGCAGTGAATGGGCAGCAACAACTAATGAAAAACTGTTTTTT. Its translation: CASSEWAATTNEKLFF.

The chain uses TRBV7-9 and TRBJ2-1; 11 bases line up with TRBD1. CDR1 and CDR2 from the germline V gene are SEHNR and FQNEAQ (reference sequence). Trimming removed 4 bases from V and 4 bases from J; junction bases left unmatched: 6. The CDR3 totals 16 residues. CDR3 nucleotide sequence: TGTGCCAGCAGCTCCGGGACAGGGGGGGAATACAATGAGCAGTTCTTC. This codes for CASSSGTGGEYNEQFF.

V is TRBV5-5 and J is TRBJ2-7; 8 bases agree with TRBD1. This CDR3 region has 15 residues. Germline V gene data show CDR1 as SGHKS and CDR2 as YYEKEE (reference sequence). The V and J ends lost 3 bases and 3 bases, in that order; junction bases with no gene match: 8. Written as DNA, the CDR3 is TGTGCCAGCAGCTATATCGGGACAGGTGGCTACGAGCAGTACTTC. It specifies CASSYIGTGGYEQYF.

This clone was observed a single time. CDR3 sequence reads: CASSVGGAGQPQHF. DNA for the CDR3: TGCGCCAGCAGTGTAGGGGGCGCAGGACAGCCCCAGCATTTT. The chain couples TRBV10-2 to TRBJ1-5; 7 nucleotides agree with TRBD1. Germline CDR1 reads WSHSY; CDR2 reads SAAADI. The J segment lost 7 bases and the V segment lost 4 bases, leaving 7 bases of the junction unmatched. The CDR3 contains 14 residues.

This clone has more than one count but fewer than ten. The chain combines TRBV5-1 with TRBJ2-1; 8 nucleotides match TRBD1. The germline CDR1 and CDR2 sequences are SGHRS and YFSETQ. V was pared by 5 bases and J by 0 bases, with 4 bases of the junction left unmatched. This CDR3 has 15 amino acids. CDR3 loop: CASRGQGASYNEQFF. As DNA, the CDR3 is TGCGCCAGCAGGGGCCAGGGGGCCTCCTACAATGAGCAGTTCTTC.

V is TRBV4-1 and J is TRBJ2-3; 8 nucleotides line up with TRBD2. Germline V lookup: CDR1 MGHRA, CDR2 YSYEKL. V dropped 1 base and J dropped 5; count of bases not matched to a gene: 11. The CDR3 contains 17 residues. CDR3: CASSQGLAREVLDTQYF. The CDR3 DNA reads TGCGCCAGCAGCCAAGGCCTAGCGCGGGAGGTTTTAGATACGCAGTATTTT.

The chain uses TRBV29-1 and TRBJ2-1, with TRBD2 identical over 10 bases. This CDR3 is 12 amino acids long. CDR1 SQVTM and CDR2 ANQGSEA come from the germline V gene. V was pared by 5 bases and J by 9 bases, with 4 bases of the junction left unmatched. The CDR3 coding sequence is TGCAGCGTTAGCGGGAGGGCCCTTGAGCAGTTCTTC. Protein product: CSVSGRALEQFF.

This chain joins TRBV7-8 and TRBJ2-1, with 7 bases lining up with TRBD2. Germline values: CDR1 SGHVS, CDR2 FQNEAQ. This CDR3 is 14 amino acids long. The ends lost 8 bases at V and 5 bases at J; junction bases unmatched: 9. In DNA, the CDR3 is TGTGCCAGCCGGCCTCGGGACTACAACAATGAGCAGTTCTTC. It specifies CASRPRDYNNEQFF.

This clone was seen a single time. The V call is TRBV5-8, the J call TRBJ2-7; 12 bases match TRBD2. This CDR3 spans 17 amino acids. Looked up from germline, CDR1 is SGHTS and CDR2 is YDEGEE. Trimming took 0 bases from V and 5 from J; bases not matched to a gene: 9. CDR3 protein: CASSLVDLAGGIHEQYF. CDR3 in DNA: TGTGCCAGCAGCTTGGTGGATCTAGCGGGAGGGATCCACGAGCAGTACTTC.

This sequence joins TRBV5-4 and TRBJ2-1; 9 bases align to TRBD2. The CDR3 loop spans 16 amino acids. The V segment lost 4 bases and the J segment 7 bases; nucleotides outside the gene matches: 12. Germline V CDR1 and CDR2: SGHNT, YYREEE (reference sequence). The CDR3 loop is CASSPAVGAGGNEQFF. The CDR3 DNA sequence: TGTGCCAGCAGCCCCGCGGTCGGAGCGGGGGGAAATGAGCAGTTCTTC.

The CDR3 nucleotides are TGTGCCAGTATAGCCCGAATCACCGGGGAGCTGTTTTTT. Its protein product is CASIARITGELFF. The chain uses TRBV19 and TRBJ2-2, with no clear D. The CDR3 is 13 residues long. V was pared by 7 bases and J by 4 bases, with 10 bases between. CDR1 is LNHDA and CDR2 is SQIVND in the germline V gene (reference sequence).

V gene TRBV9 combines with J gene TRBJ2-1, with 8 bases identical to TRBD2. Trimming cost V 3 bases and J 6 bases; bases outside gene matches: 17. The length of the CDR3 is 18 residues. Germline CDR1 and CDR2: SGDLS and YYNGEE. CDR3 DNA: TGTGCCAGCAGCGGGGTGGGTAGCGGGGATCTCGATACCAATGAGCAGTTCTTC. Translated: CASSGVGSGDLDTNEQFF. The full variable domain, its missing parts supplied by reference TRBV9 and TRBJ2-1, is DSGVTQTPKHLITATGQRVTLRCSPRSGDLSVYWYQQSLDQGLQFLIQYYNGEERAKGNILERFSAQQFPDLHSELNLSSLELGDSALYFCASSGVGSGDLDTNEQFFGPGTRLTVL.

The V and J genes are TRBV27 and TRBJ2-7, with TRBD1 matching over 7 bases. Germline V gene lookup returns CDR1 MNHEY and CDR2 SMNVEV (reference sequence). The CDR3 is made up of 15 amino acids. V shed 6 bases and J 3 bases; nucleotides not matched to a gene: 11. The CDR3 region is CASSSGQETFYEQYF. The CDR3 DNA is TGTGCCAGCAGCAGCGGACAGGAGACCTTCTACGAGCAGTACTTC.

The rearrangement joins TRBV19 to TRBJ2-1; 10 nucleotides align to TRBD2. Germline V CDR1 and CDR2: LNHDA, SQIVND (reference sequence). V dropped 2 bases and J dropped 8; count of bases not matched to a gene: 12. The CDR3 is 17 amino acids. The CDR3 sequence is CASSITLPGLAPHEQFF. The CDR3 region has the DNA TGTGCCAGTAGTATAACTCTTCCGGGACTAGCGCCGCATGAGCAGTTCTTC.

V gene TRBV7-9 combines with J gene TRBJ2-5; TRBD2 agrees at 15 bases. CDR1 is SEHNR, CDR2 FQNEAQ, per germline (reference sequence). The trim removed 0 bases at V and 2 bases at J, leaving 7 bases unmatched. The CDR3 sequence is 19 residues long. CDR3 region: CASSLAAGLAGGYQETQYF. CDR3 coding DNA: TGTGCCAGCAGCTTAGCGGCGGGACTAGCGGGGGGTTATCAAGAGACCCAGTACTTC.

V is TRBV28 and J is TRBJ2-5, with TRBD2 matching 8 bases. After removal of 5 bases from V and 2 bases from J, the junction contained 10 bases not matched to a gene. CDR1 and CDR2 (germline): MDHEN, SYDVKM. The CDR3 totals 16 residues. The CDR3 reads CASSLLVTSAQETQYF. As DNA, the CDR3 is TGTGCCAGCAGTCTACTCGTGACTAGCGCACAAGAGACCCAGTACTTC.

This clone occurred once. The V gene is TRBV4-1, the J gene TRBJ1-1; 9 nucleotides line up with TRBD1. The V gene end was trimmed by 4 bases and the J gene end by 1 base; junction bases not matched to a gene: 1. Per germline, CDR1 MGHRA and CDR2 YSYEKL. CDR3 size: 14 residues. The CDR3 loop reads CASSPGQGNTEAFF. The CDR3 DNA reads as TGCGCCAGCAGCCCGGGACAGGGGAACACTGAAGCTTTCTTT.

The chain couples TRBV28 to TRBJ1-2, with D unclear. This CDR3 is built from 15 residues. Trimming shortened V by 6 bases and J by 1 base, and 15 bases separated the two germline ends. Germline V lookup: CDR1 MDHEN, CDR2 SYDVKM. CDR3 coding DNA: TGTGCCAGCAGAGAAGTTTGGAGGATTAACTATGGCTACACCTTC. It codes for CASREVWRINYGYTF.

The CDR3 sequence is CASSQVLAGGGNEQFF. The CDR3, as DNA: TGCGCCAGCAGCCAAGTCCTGGCGGGAGGAGGCAATGAGCAGTTCTTC. This chain joins TRBV4-1 and TRBJ2-1; TRBD2 matches 8 bases. The V and J ends lost 1 base and 6 bases, in that order; junction bases with no gene match: 8. The germline gives CDR1 MGHRA, CDR2 YSYEKL. The CDR3 is made up of 16 amino acids.

This clone was recorded only once. The chain couples TRBV27 to TRBJ2-5; 10 nucleotides match TRBD2. The DNA matches TRBJ2-7 better at its end, which makes the J call doubtful. The CDR3 runs 16 residues. Germline values: CDR1 MNHEY, CDR2 SMNVEV (reference sequence). CDR3 DNA: TGTGCCAGCAGTTTGTTGACTAGCGGGTTATCCTACGAGCAGTACTTC. It is translated as CASSLLTSGLSYEQYF.

V gene TRBV18 combines with J gene TRBJ1-5; perhaps TRBD1 as D (6 bases). Looked up from germline, CDR1 is KGHSH and CDR2 is LQKENI. This CDR3 region has 17 residues. The ends were cut back, 0 bases at V and 0 bases at J, with 12 bases in the middle. The CDR3 nucleotides are TGTGCCAGCTCACCACCGGGGGCAGAAAATAGCAATCAGCCCCAGCATTTT. Its translation is CASSPPGAENSNQPQHF.

The chain is built from TRBV27 and TRBJ1-2; 8 positions agree with TRBD1. This CDR3 region has 15 residues. Trimming took 4 bases from V and 3 from J; bases not matched to a gene: 7. The germline V gene has CDR1 MNHEY and CDR2 SMNVEV (reference sequence). This CDR3 reads CASSSVDRGDYGYTF. CDR3 in DNA: TGTGCCAGCAGTTCCGTCGACAGGGGAGACTATGGCTACACCTTC.

This rearrangement joins TRBV28 to TRBJ1-2; a weak D match, TRBD1 (6 bases). The CDR3 spans 13 residues. The germline V gene has CDR1 MDHEN and CDR2 SYDVKM. Trimming cost V 5 bases and J 6 bases, with 13 bases left between them. The CDR3 here is CASSHGGRNGYTF. The CDR3 DNA follows: TGTGCCAGCAGTCACGGGGGGCGGAATGGCTACACCTTC.

The CDR3 DNA follows: TGTGCCAGCAGTTCCTTCGACAGACCTAACTATGGCTACACCTTC. The encoded protein is CASSSFDRPNYGYTF. The chain uses TRBV27 and TRBJ1-2, with a tentative D call TRBD1 (5 bases). V was clipped by 4 bases and J by 0 bases, with 12 bases between them. The germline gives CDR1 MNHEY, CDR2 SMNVEV (reference sequence). The CDR3 covers 15 residues.